Presented here are 28 T cell receptor beta chains from one specimen sequenced in a study of T cells after yellow fever vaccination. A single record per CDR3 protein comes from TCRdb applying MiXCR to the 5' RACE reads. The sample records around 360,000 distinct CDR3 sequences, around a tenth being singletons. Source: PBMCs, taken on the day of the first yellow fever vaccination. Receptor source: a man aged 18 to 30 who received the YFV17D yellow fever vaccine.

This clonotype was found a few times. The chain has TRBV7-9 and TRBJ2-7; D unresolved. Germline lookup yields CDR1 SEHNR and CDR2 FQNEAQ (reference sequence). The CDR3 spans 11 residues. The V and J ends lost 2 bases and 5 bases respectively, with 4 bases between them. As DNA, the CDR3 is TGTGCCAGCAGCTTAAAGGACGAGCAGTACGTC. Protein product: CASSLKDEQYV.

Comment on this clonotype: Germline is not matched at one junction end, which may reflect a read error. The chain recombines TRBV11-2 with TRBJ2-7; tentatively, D is TRBD2 (6 bases). The germline CDR1 and CDR2 sequences are SGHAT and FQNNGV. The CDR3 contains 13 residues. The CDR3 DNA reads TGTGCCAGCAGCGCCCGGGACTCCCACGAGCAGTACTTC. Protein product: CASSARDSHEQYF. Supplemented by reference TRBV11-2 and TRBJ2-7, the full variable domain reads EAGVAQSPRYKIIEKRQSVAFWCNPISGHATLYWYQQILGQGPKLLIQFQNNGVVDDSQLPKDRFSAERLKGVDSTLKIQPAKLEDSAVYLCASSARDSHEQYFGPGTRLTVT.

This clonotype was picked up a small number of times. The chain combines TRBV6-2 or TRBV6-3 with TRBJ2-7, with 7 bases fitting TRBD1. The J segment lost 1 base and the V segment lost 5 bases, leaving 5 bases of the junction unmatched. The germline V gene has CDR1 MNHEY and CDR2 SVGEGT. The CDR3 runs to 14 residues. The CDR3 loop reads CASSRQGPSYEQYV. The CDR3 DNA reads as TGTGCCAGCAGTCGACAGGGTCCTTCCTACGAGCAGTACGTC.

The chain links TRBV12-3 or TRBV12-4 to TRBJ2-1; D is perhaps TRBD2 (5 bases). Trimming removed 3 bases at V and 1 base at J, with 7 bases between. The length of the CDR3 is 14 residues. The CDR3 coding sequence is TGTGCCAGCAGTTTTTCGGGATCCTACAATGAGCAGTTCTTC. Amino acids: CASSFSGSYNEQFF.

This clonotype was counted between two and nine times. The genes are TRBV29-1 and TRBJ2-5; TRBD2 is a possible D gene (7 bases). Germline V gene data show CDR1 as SQVTM and CDR2 as ANQGSEA. The CDR3 contains 12 residues. The CDR3 sequence is CRRGGEEETQYF. DNA for the CDR3: TGCAGGAGGGGGGGTGAGGAAGAGACCCAGTACTTC.

This clonotype was counted many times. The chain recombines TRBV3-1 with TRBJ1-6; 9 bases are a match to TRBD1. With 3 bases clipped from V and 9 bases from J, the junction kept 3 bases outside the gene matches. This CDR3 is built from 14 residues. CDR1 LGHDT and CDR2 YNNKEL come from the germline V gene (reference sequence). This CDR3 reads CASSQTGGGSPLHF. CDR3 DNA sequence: TGTGCCAGCAGCCAGACAGGGGGTGGTTCACCCCTCCACTTT.

Only a few counts were recorded for this clonotype. V and J are TRBV5-1 and TRBJ2-1; 9 nucleotides match TRBD2. Trimming took 0 bases from V and 3 from J; bases not matched to a gene: 4. CDR1 is SGHRS, CDR2 YFSETQ, per germline. The CDR3 runs 16 residues. The DNA for the CDR3 is TGCGCCAGCAGCTTGGTTGGCGGGGGGGACTACAATGAGCAGTTCTTC. Amino acids: CASSLVGGGDYNEQFF.

This clonotype has more than one count but fewer than ten. This chain connects TRBV25-1 to TRBJ2-7; a weak D match, TRBD1 (6 bases). The CDR3 is made up of 16 amino acids. CDR1 and CDR2 (germline): MGHDK, SYGVNS. V lost 4 bases and J lost 3, with 19 bases in between. Here the CDR3 DNA reads TGTGCCAGCAGTGGACCGTATCTGGGACATCACTACGAGCAGTACTTC. This sequence encodes CASSGPYLGHHYEQYF.

This clonotype was detected only a few times. V is TRBV5-1 and J is TRBJ1-2, with D hard to call. V was shortened by 5 bases and J by 14 bases, with 19 bases between the two germline ends. In germline, CDR1 is SGHRS, CDR2 YFSETQ. The CDR3 spans 12 residues. The CDR3 is CASRHAAGENTF. The CDR3 bases are TGCGCCAGCAGACATGCAGCCGGGGAGAATACCTTC.

This clonotype was counted only a few times. The rearrangement uses TRBV6-1 and TRBJ2-5; TRBD2 might be the D (7 bases). This CDR3 has 14 amino acids. CDR1 and CDR2 (germline): MNHNS, SASEGT. The germline V and J ends were trimmed by 6 bases and 6 bases, with 17 bases remaining between them. The CDR3 nucleotides read TGTGCCAGCAGCCGCCTGGGGGGGGGCCAGACCCAGTACTTC. Protein: CASSRLGGGQTQYF.

The CDR3 reads CASSSSGLRASYEQYF. Written as DNA, the CDR3 is TGTGCCAGCAGCTCTAGTGGCCTCAGGGCGTCCTACGAGCAGTACTTC. This rearrangement joins TRBV7-9 to TRBJ2-7, with a possible D match to TRBD1 (5 bases). Trimming cost V 4 bases and J 1 base, with 17 bases left between them. Germline assignment: CDR1 SEHNR and CDR2 FQNEAQ (reference sequence). The CDR3 consists of 16 residues.

The sample holds a few counts of this clonotype. V is TRBV5-1 and J is TRBJ2-4, with 11 bases lining up with TRBD1. The CDR3 is 14 amino acids. Germline values: CDR1 SGHRS, CDR2 YFSETQ. V trimming: 2 bases; J trimming: 10 bases; junction bases outside the gene matches: 5. CDR3 protein: CASSFWGQGEIQYF. CDR3 DNA sequence: TGCGCCAGCAGCTTTTGGGGACAGGGGGAGATTCAGTACTTC.

This clonotype was picked up a small number of times. The gene calls are TRBV7-3 and TRBJ2-2; D perhaps matches TRBD1 (5 bases). Trimming took off 5 bases at V and 4 bases at J, with 8 bases between the two ends. The germline CDR1 and CDR2 sequences are SGHTA and FQGTGA. There are 13 residues in the CDR3. CDR3 in amino acids: CASSAQATGELFF. The DNA for the CDR3 is TGTGCCAGCAGCGCACAGGCCACCGGGGAGCTGTTTTTT.

This chain joins TRBV20-1 and TRBJ1-2, with unresolved D. This CDR3 region has 14 residues. V lost 7 bases, J lost 4 bases, and 19 bases lay in between. Germline V lookup: CDR1 DFQATT, CDR2 SNEGSKA (reference sequence). CDR3 protein: CSVGLGSSGYGYTF. The CDR3 DNA reads TGCAGTGTCGGCCTGGGGTCGTCGGGCTATGGCTACACCTTC.

V and J are TRBV6-2 or TRBV6-3 and TRBJ2-3; D may be TRBD1 (5 bases). Germline V lookup: CDR1 MNHEY, CDR2 SVGEGT. The CDR3 extends over 16 amino acids. Deletions cut 6 bases from V and 4 bases from J, with 20 bases between. DNA of the CDR3: TGTGCCAGCAGCCCCGCGACAGAGTCTTGGGCAGATACGCAGTATTTT. Translating gives CASSPATESWADTQYF.

This sequence joins TRBV29-1 and TRBJ2-1, with TRBD2 identical over 7 bases. This CDR3 has 16 residues. Losses at the gene ends were 7 bases for V and 0 bases for J; bases not matched to a gene: 12. Germline assignment: CDR1 SQVTM and CDR2 ANQGSEA. Here the CDR3 reads CSAAGDFQSSYNEQFF. The CDR3 DNA sequence: TGCAGCGCCGCGGGGGACTTCCAGAGCTCCTACAATGAGCAGTTCTTC.

This clonotype has just a few counts. The genes are TRBV7-9 and TRBJ2-7; D remains ambiguous. CDR1 is SEHNR and CDR2 is FQNEAQ in the germline V gene (reference sequence). V lost 4 bases, J lost 3 bases, and 19 bases lay in between. The CDR3 contains 16 residues. The CDR3 sequence is CASSSRLARNLYEQYF. In DNA, the CDR3 is TGTGCCAGCAGCTCTAGGTTAGCCAGAAATCTCTACGAGCAGTACTTC. Full variable domain (rest looked up from reference TRBV7-9 and TRBJ2-7): DTGVSQNPRHKITKRGQNVTFRCDPISEHNRLYWYRQTLGQGPEFLTYFQNEAQLEKSRLLSDRFSAERPKGSFSTLEIQRTEQGDSAMYLCASSSRLARNLYEQYFGPGTRLTVT.

The chain couples TRBV6-2 or TRBV6-3 to TRBJ2-3, with D possibly being TRBD1 or TRBD2 (5 bases each). The V gene's germline CDR1 is MNHEY and CDR2 SVGEGT. The CDR3 loop spans 12 amino acids. Trimming took 6 bases from V and 4 from J, leaving 8 bases between them. The CDR3 loop is CASRRGADTQYF. The CDR3, as DNA: TGTGCCAGCAGGAGGGGTGCAGATACGCAGTATTTT.

Only a few counts were recorded for this clonotype. This chain links TRBV28 with TRBJ2-7, with D unresolved. This CDR3 is 15 amino acids long. V was clipped by 4 bases and J by 1 base, with 14 bases between them. CDR1 is MDHEN and CDR2 is SYDVKM in the germline V gene. This chain's CDR3 is CASSSPVAASYEQYV. For the CDR3, the DNA is TGTGCCAGCAGTTCCCCTGTGGCAGCTTCCTACGAGCAGTACGTC.

This clonotype appeared a few times. CDR3 loop: CASSLSGTDNYGYTF. The CDR3 DNA reads TGTGCCAGCAGCTTGTCCGGGACAGATAACTATGGCTACACCTTC. This chain uses TRBV7-2 with TRBJ1-2, with 7 bases fitting TRBD1. This CDR3 is built from 15 residues. Germline CDR1 is SGHTA and CDR2 is FQGNSA. Unmatched junction bases numbered 5, after V lost 3 bases and J lost 1 base.

V gene TRBV20-1 combines with J gene TRBJ1-2; 10 nucleotides align to TRBD1. Germline V CDR1 and CDR2: DFQATT, SNEGSKA (reference sequence). The V and J ends lost 1 base and 2 bases, in that order; junction bases with no gene match: 1. The CDR3 length is 14 residues. This chain's CDR3 is CSARGDRGNYGYTF. Written as DNA, the CDR3 is TGCAGTGCTAGAGGGGACAGGGGAAACTATGGCTACACCTTC.

The chain carries TRBV7-9 and TRBJ2-1; 9 bases agree with TRBD1. The CDR3 has 14 residues. J lost 6 bases, V lost 3 bases, and 3 bases had no gene match. Germline assignment: CDR1 SEHNR and CDR2 FQNEAQ (reference sequence). The CDR3 DNA sequence: TGTGCCAGCAGCTTCCAACAGGGGGCCAATGAGCAGTTCTTC. Protein sequence: CASSFQQGANEQFF.

CDR3 sequence: CASKRDWNSDTQYF. For the CDR3, the DNA is TGTGCCAGCAAGAGGGACTGGAACTCAGATACGCAGTATTTT. This chain links TRBV2 with TRBJ2-3; TRBD2 might be the D (6 bases). V dropped 7 bases and J dropped 4 bases, with 15 bases sitting between them. Germline V gives CDR1 SNHLY, CDR2 FYNNEI. This CDR3 comprises 14 residues.

The chain links TRBV7-6 to TRBJ2-3, with 9 bases that match TRBD2. V was pared by 1 base and J by 5 bases, with 10 bases of the junction left unmatched. Germline assignment: CDR1 SGHVS and CDR2 FNYEAQ. The CDR3 has 17 amino acids. The CDR3 DNA follows: TGTGCCAGCAGCTTAGAGGCGGTCAGCGGGGGGAGAGATACGCAGTATTTT. It translates to CASSLEAVSGGRDTQYF. The entire variable domain, with the rest obtained from reference TRBV7-6 and TRBJ2-3, is as follows: GAGVSQSPRYKVTKRGQDVALRCDPISGHVSLYWYRQALGQGPEFLTYFNYEAQQDKSGLPNDRFSAERPEGSISTLTIQRTEQRDSAMYRCASSLEAVSGGRDTQYFGPGTRLTVL.

This clonotype was seen a few times. The chain recombines TRBV7-9 with TRBJ1-1; D call uncertain. Trimming stripped 5 bases from V and 0 bases from J, with 13 bases between. This CDR3 is 15 amino acids long. The germline gives CDR1 SEHNR, CDR2 FQNEAQ (reference sequence). The CDR3 region is CASSTSFSLNTEAFF. The CDR3 coding sequence is TGTGCCAGCAGCACTTCCTTTTCCTTGAACACTGAAGCTTTCTTT.

V gene TRBV11-1 combines with J gene TRBJ2-2, with D maybe TRBD1 (5 bases). There are 16 residues in the CDR3. V gave up 2 bases and J gave up 6 bases, with 16 bases separating them. CDR1 is SGHAT, CDR2 FQDESV, per germline (reference sequence). The CDR3 nucleotides are TGTGCCAGCAGCTTAATTCCGCAGGGCCCACCCGGGGAGCTGTTTTTT. Its translation is CASSLIPQGPPGELFF.

V gene TRBV7-6 combines with J gene TRBJ2-7, with D tentatively TRBD1 or TRBD2 (6 bases each). The ends were cut back, 2 bases at V and 5 bases at J, with 10 bases in the middle. Germline values: CDR1 SGHVS, CDR2 FNYEAQ. The CDR3 has 13 residues. The CDR3 coding sequence is TGTGCCAGCAGCTTACGGGGGCATGACGAGCAGTACGTC. This codes for CASSLRGHDEQYV.

V usage is TRBV7-2 and J usage is TRBJ2-3; D remains ambiguous. CDR1 and CDR2 from the germline V gene are SGHTA and FQGNSA. There are 12 residues in the CDR3. Trimming shortened V by 4 bases and J by 2 bases, and 4 bases separated the two germline ends. For the CDR3, the DNA is TGTGCCAGCAGCTATTACACAGATACGCAGTATTTT. It codes for CASSYYTDTQYF.